The clone carrying this T cell receptor beta chain was seen only a few times. Its target is unknown. The source of the sample is a study of T-cell reconstitution after alpha-beta-depleted transplantation in children. Germline V CDR1 and CDR2: MDHEN, SYDVKM. The V end lost 10 bases, the J end lost 5 bases, and 23 bases lay between the germline ends. This CDR3 contains 15 residues. Study-wide findings and caveats: Hyperexpanded clones declined; after one year, newly produced T cells mostly supplied diversity. Some patients' high day-60 TCRbeta diversity was attributed to recipient cells surviving conditioning.

Molecular barcoding with unique molecular identifiers was used for the TCRbeta library. TCRdb called the PCR reads again in MiXCR, with one record for every CDR3 protein. Of 200,000 or so distinct CDR3 sequences listed, 6.6% are singletons. The TCR was taken from a boy between 2 and 10 years old with acute lymphoblastic leukemia, due to receive a stem cell transplant. This specimen consisted of PBMCs, obtained before TCRalphabeta/CD19-depleted stem cell transplant. This chain uses TRBV28 with TRBJ1-2; D is perhaps TRBD1 (6 bases). CDR3 bases: TGTGCCATCAGGATGACAGGAAACTTCGGGTATGGCTACACCTTC. This sequence encodes CAIRMTGNFGYGYTF.